The next 7 T cell receptor beta chains were all read from a single sample in a study of regulatory T cells in long-lasting Graves disease. The time point was: newly diagnosed GD, antithyroid drugs for less than 3 months. PBMCs provided the RNA from which the TCR library was made. Library construction for TCR beta used iRepertoire HTBI primers and Arm-PCR of CDR3 regions. Using its own MiXCR run on the multiplex PCR reads, TCRdb lists one record per CDR3 protein. The sample carries roughly 560,000 distinct CDR3 sequences, roughly a sixth recorded once. The data were also submitted as part of a second study, on T cells in Graves' hyperthyroidism and ophthalmopathy.

The sequencing used peripheral blood mononuclear cells (PBMCs), collected at new diagnosis, from a patient treated with antithyroid drugs. Receptors were obtained from a woman aged 40 to 65 with Graves disease.

The J gene is TRBJ1-1, the V gene TRBV11-2; D gene ambiguous. Germline CDR1 SGHAT, CDR2 FQNNGV. The CDR3 sequence is 15 residues long. V was shortened by 4 bases and J by 5 bases, with 17 bases between the two germline ends. The CDR3 nucleotides are TGTGCCAGCAGCTCACACACCCAGGAGAGGACTGAAGCTTTCTTT. This codes for CASSSHTQERTEAFF.

The gene calls are TRBV19 and TRBJ1-1, with D perhaps TRBD1 (5 bases). Germline assignment: CDR1 LNHDA and CDR2 SQIVND (reference sequence). The CDR3 spans 13 residues. V gave up 5 bases and J gave up 4 bases, with 11 bases separating them. CDR3 DNA sequence: TGTGCCAGTAGTTTACAGGCCTCCACTGAAGCTTTCTTT. It specifies CASSLQASTEAFF.

The gene calls are TRBV24-1 and TRBJ2-2; D is undetermined. CDR3 length equals 13 residues. Looked up from germline, CDR1 is KGHDR and CDR2 is SFDVKD. V lost 4 bases and J 7 bases, leaving 9 bases between the germline ends. The CDR3 region is CATSEGGFGELFF. As DNA, the CDR3 is TGTGCCACCAGTGAAGGTGGATTCGGGGAGCTGTTTTTT.

The gene calls are TRBV20-1 and TRBJ1-2, with unresolved D. Germline CDR1 DFQATT, CDR2 SNEGSKA (reference sequence). V was cut by 4 bases and J by 3 bases, with 15 bases left in between. The CDR3 has 14 amino acids. CDR3 residues: CSANLDQSYYGYTF. The CDR3 nucleotides read TGCAGTGCTAACCTCGATCAAAGCTACTATGGCTACACCTTC.

This clonotype was observed a few times. The chain combines TRBV12-3 or TRBV12-4 with TRBJ2-1; 9 bases align to TRBD2. The length of the CDR3 is 14 residues. The V and J ends lost 3 bases and 5 bases, in that order; junction bases with no gene match: 2. This CDR3 reads CASSFERGDNEQFF. The CDR3 region has the DNA TGTGCCAGCAGTTTCGAGCGGGGGGACAATGAGCAGTTCTTC.

This clonotype was seen many times. CDR3 sequence reads: CSVGDGSYEQYF. The CDR3 DNA reads as TGCAGCGTCGGGGATGGGTCCTACGAGCAGTACTTC. The genes are TRBV29-1 and TRBJ2-7, with a weak D call TRBD2 (5 bases). Germline V CDR1 and CDR2: SQVTM, ANQGSEA. The V and J ends lost 6 bases and 1 base respectively, with 10 bases between them. CDR3 size: 12 residues.

In this sample, this clonotype turned up many times. The CDR3 sequence is CASSWPGGGTDTQYF. CDR3 in DNA: TGTGCCAGCAGCTGGCCCGGGGGTGGCACAGATACGCAGTATTTT. This chain uses TRBV7-9 with TRBJ2-3; tentatively, D is TRBD2 (6 bases). V was clipped by 4 bases and J by 1 base, with 12 bases between them. The germline V gene has CDR1 SEHNR and CDR2 FQNEAQ (reference sequence). The CDR3 sequence is 15 residues long. Full variable domain (outside the CDR3, taken from reference TRBV7-9 and TRBJ2-3): DTGVSQNPRHKITKRGQNVTFRCDPISEHNRLYWYRQTLGQGPEFLTYFQNEAQLEKSRLLSDRFSAERPKGSFSTLEIQRTEQGDSAMYLCASSWPGGGTDTQYFGPGTRLTVL.